The clone carrying this T cell receptor (beta chain) was recorded a few times. The data belong to a study of T cells after yellow fever vaccination. Trimming removed 3 bases at V and 6 bases at J, with 8 bases between. The CDR3 consists of 13 residues. Germline CDR1 is SGHTA and CDR2 is FQGTGA. A process of 5'RACE template switching, which added a universal primer site and UMIs, was used to make TCR cDNA. Each CDR3 protein gets one entry after TCRdb re-called the 5' RACE reads with MiXCR. The table includes 300,000 to 400,000 distinct CDR3 sequences, under 15% detected once. This chain uses TRBV7-3 with TRBJ2-2; D is ambiguous. Here the sequenced sample was CD4+ T cells sorted from PBMCs, taken 15 days after the yellow fever booster vaccination. This TCR came from a man between 18 and 29 years old who received the YFV17D yellow fever vaccine. The CDR3 loop reads CASSFGQAGELFF. CDR3 DNA: TGTGCCAGCAGCTTTGGTCAGGCCGGGGAGCTGTTTTTT.